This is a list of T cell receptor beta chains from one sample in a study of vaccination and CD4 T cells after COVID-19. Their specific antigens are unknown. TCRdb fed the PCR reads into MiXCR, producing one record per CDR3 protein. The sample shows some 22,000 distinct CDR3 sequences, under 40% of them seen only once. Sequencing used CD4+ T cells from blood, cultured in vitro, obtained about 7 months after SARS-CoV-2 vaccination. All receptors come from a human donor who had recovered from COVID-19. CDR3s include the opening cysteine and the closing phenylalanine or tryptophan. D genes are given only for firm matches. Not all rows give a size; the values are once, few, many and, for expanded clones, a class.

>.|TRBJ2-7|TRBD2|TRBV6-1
TGTGCCAGCAGTACGGGTAGCGGGAGTAGACACGAGCAGTACTTC
CASSTGSGSRHEQYF
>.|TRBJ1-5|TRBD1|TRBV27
TGTGCCAGCAGTTCGGACAGGGGAAGTAATCAGCCCCAGCATTTT
CASSSDRGSNQPQHF
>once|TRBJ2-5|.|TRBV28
TGTGCCAGCAGTTTACAGACCCATCAAGAGACCCAGTACTTC
CASSLQTHQETQYF
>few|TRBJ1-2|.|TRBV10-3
TGTGCCATCGAGGGGCCTCGGTCCTATGGCTACACCTTC
CAIEGPRSYGYTF
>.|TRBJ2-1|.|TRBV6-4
TGTGCCAGCAGTGACTCCGCTAAAAGCTCCTACAATGAGCAGTTCTTC
CASSDSAKSSYNEQFF
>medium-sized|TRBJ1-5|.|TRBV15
TGTGCCACCAGCAGACAGGGGCCGGGTTCGGGGCCCCAGCATTTT
CATSRQGPGSGPQHF
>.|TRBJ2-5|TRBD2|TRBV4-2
TGTGCCAGCAGCCAAGGACTAGCGGGAGCGGAGACCCAGTACTTC
CASSQGLAGAETQYF
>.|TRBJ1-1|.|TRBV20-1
TGCAGTGGCGACTCGTCCCCTGAAGCTTTCTTT
CSGDSSPEAFF
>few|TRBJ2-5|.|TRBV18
TGTGCCAGCTCACCACCCGGTACAAGAGAGACCCAGTACTTC
CASSPPGTRETQYF
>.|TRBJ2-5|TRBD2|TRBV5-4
TGTGCCAGCAGCTGGGGGGGAGATCAAGAGACCCAGTACTTC
CASSWGGDQETQYF
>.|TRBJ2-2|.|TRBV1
TGCACAATACGGGACCTCACCGGGGAGCTGTTTTTT
CTIRDLTGELFF
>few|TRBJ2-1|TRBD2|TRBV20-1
TGCAGTGCTAGGAGAAGCGGGAGGGCCGGAGGTGAGCAGTTCTTC
CSARRSGRAGGEQFF
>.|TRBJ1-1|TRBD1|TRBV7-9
TGTGCCAGCAGCTCCGACAGGGGGATCACTGAAGCTTTCTTT
CASSSDRGITEAFF
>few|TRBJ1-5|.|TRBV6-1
TGTGCCAGCAGGGGGCGGGGGCACAGTCAGCCCCAGCATTTT
CASRGRGHSQPQHF
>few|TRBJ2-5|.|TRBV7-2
TGTGCCAGCAGCTTTTCCGCTAGGGAGACCCAGTACTTC
CASSFSARETQYF
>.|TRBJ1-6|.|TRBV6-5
TGTGCCAGCAGTTACTCCCTTAGTAATTCACCCCTCCACTTT
CASSYSLSNSPLHF
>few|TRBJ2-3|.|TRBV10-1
TGCGCCAGCAGTGCGTACGGCACAGATACGCAGTATTTT
CASSAYGTDTQYF
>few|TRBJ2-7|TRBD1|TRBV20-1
TGCAGTGCTCCCTCCCGGACAGGGGTCTACGAGCAGTACTTC
CSAPSRTGVYEQYF
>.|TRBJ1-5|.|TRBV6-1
TGTGCCAGCAGCGAACGGACGGATAGCAATCAGCCCCAGCATTTT
CASSERTDSNQPQHF
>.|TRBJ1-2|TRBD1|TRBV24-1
TGTGCCACCAGTGATTCGGGGGACAGGGGAGATGGCTACACCTTC
CATSDSGDRGDGYTF
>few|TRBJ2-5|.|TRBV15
TGTGCCACCAGCAGGTCCGGGACACCCAGCGAGACCCAGTACTTC
CATSRSGTPSETQYF
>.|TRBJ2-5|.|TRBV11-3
TGTGCCAGCAGCGTAGGCACGGCAGAAGAGACCCAGTACTTC
CASSVGTAEETQYF
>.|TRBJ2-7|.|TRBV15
TGTGCCACCAGCAGAGATATTGGACGGGATCTCTACGAGCAGTACTTC
CATSRDIGRDLYEQYF
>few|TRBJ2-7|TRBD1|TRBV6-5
TGTGCCAGCAGTTACCCGGGACAGGGATCCTACGAGCAGTACTTC
CASSYPGQGSYEQYF
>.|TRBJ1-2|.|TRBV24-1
TGTGCCACCAGTGATTCTGACAGCAACTATGGCTACACCTTC
CATSDSDSNYGYTF
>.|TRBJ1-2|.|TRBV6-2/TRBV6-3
TGTGCCTCCAAGGACGAGGGGCTCAGGGAAACCTTC
CASKDEGLRETF
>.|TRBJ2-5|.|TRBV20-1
TGCAGTGCTAGAGTAGTACAGCCCGGAGACCCACATCAAGAGACCCAGTACTTC
CSARVVQPGDPHQETQYF
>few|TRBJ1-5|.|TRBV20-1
TGCAGTGCCAGCAAACACGAGAGCAATCAGCCCCAGCATTTT
CSASKHESNQPQHF
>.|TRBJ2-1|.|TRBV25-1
TGTGCCAGCAGTGACTACAATGAGCAGTTCTTC
CASSDYNEQFF
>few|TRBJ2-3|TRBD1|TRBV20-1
TGCAGTCTAGGACAGGGTGAAGATACGCAGTATTTT
CSLGQGEDTQYF
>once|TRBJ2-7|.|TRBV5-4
TGTGCCAGCAGCTTGGGGGGGGTAGGTTACGAGCAGTACTTC
CASSLGGVGYEQYF
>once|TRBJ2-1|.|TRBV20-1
TGCAGTGCTAGAGATAACCGGCTGGGCCAGCAGTTCTTC
CSARDNRLGQQFF
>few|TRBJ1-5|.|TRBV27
TGTGCCAGCAGTCCTTATGAGGACGCCAATCAGCCCCAGCATTTT
CASSPYEDANQPQHF
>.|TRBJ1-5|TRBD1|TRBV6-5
TGTGCCAGCAGTTACCCCGGACAGGGCCTTTATCAGCCCCAGCATTTT
CASSYPGQGLYQPQHF
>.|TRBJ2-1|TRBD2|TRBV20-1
TGCAGTGCTAGAGATGGCCCCGGCGGGAGGAGTACAGGAGAGCAGTTCTTC
CSARDGPGGRSTGEQFF
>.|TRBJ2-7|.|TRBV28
TGTGCCAGCAGTTTAGTAGAGGGCGAGCAGTACTTC
CASSLVEGEQYF
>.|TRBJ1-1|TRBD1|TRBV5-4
TGTGCCAGCACCGTACCGGGACAGGGGGCATCTCAAGCTTTCTTT
CASTVPGQGASQAFF
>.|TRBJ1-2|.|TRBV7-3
TGTGCCAGCAGCTTAACGGAGGCGGGTGGCTACACCTTC
CASSLTEAGGYTF
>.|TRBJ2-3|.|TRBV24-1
TGTGCCACCAGTGACGCAGATACGCAGTATTTT
CATSDADTQYF
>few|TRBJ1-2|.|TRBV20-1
TGCAGTGCTAGGACTGGCAGTTCTAACTATGGCTACACCTTC
CSARTGSSNYGYTF
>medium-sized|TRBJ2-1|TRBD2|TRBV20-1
TGCAGTCTTGATAGCGGGAGGGAGCAGTTCTTC
CSLDSGREQFF
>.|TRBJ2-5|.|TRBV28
TGTGCCAGCAGTTGGTATCTTGACCTGGGGGAGACCCAGTACTTC
CASSWYLDLGETQYF
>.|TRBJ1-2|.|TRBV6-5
TGTGCCAGCAGTTACTCTAAGATGGCCGGCTACACCTTC
CASSYSKMAGYTF
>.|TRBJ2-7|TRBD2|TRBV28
TGTGCCAGCAGGGGCGGCGGGAGGGCAAGGGAGCAGTACTTC
CASRGGGRAREQYF
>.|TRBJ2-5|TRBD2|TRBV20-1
TGCAGTGCTAGGGTTGCGGGAGCATTTCCAGAGACCCAGTACTTC
CSARVAGAFPETQYF